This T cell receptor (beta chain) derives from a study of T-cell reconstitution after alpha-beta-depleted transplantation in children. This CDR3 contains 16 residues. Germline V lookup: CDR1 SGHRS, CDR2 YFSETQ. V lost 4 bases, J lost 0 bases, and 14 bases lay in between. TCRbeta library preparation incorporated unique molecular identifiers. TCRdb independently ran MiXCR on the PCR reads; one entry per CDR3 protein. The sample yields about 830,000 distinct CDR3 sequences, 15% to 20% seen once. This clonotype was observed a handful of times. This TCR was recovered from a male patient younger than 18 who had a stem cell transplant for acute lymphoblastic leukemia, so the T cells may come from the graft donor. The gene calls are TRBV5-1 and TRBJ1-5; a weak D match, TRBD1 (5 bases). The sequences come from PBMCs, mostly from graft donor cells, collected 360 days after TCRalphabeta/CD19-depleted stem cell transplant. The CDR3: CASSPGPGYSNQPQHF. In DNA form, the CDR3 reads TGCGCCAGCAGCCCGGGACCTGGGTATAGCAATCAGCCCCAGCATTTT.